This T cell receptor (beta chain) was recovered during a study of blood T cell repertoires in COVID-19. The V gene end was trimmed by 8 bases and the J gene end by 0 bases; junction bases not matched to a gene: 12. The germline gives CDR1 MNHEY, CDR2 SMNVEV (reference sequence). The CDR3 has 16 amino acids. TCRdb's copy holds only in-frame clones and misses some; the assay was immunoSEQ multiplex PCR. Of approximately 470,000 clones in the sample, approximately 83% are singletons; the top ten hold approximately 2.9%. In its sample, this clone was seen once. The genes are TRBV27 and TRBJ1-1; 7 bases agree with TRBD1. This TCR was recovered from a human donor in a cohort sampled during active COVID-19. Sequenced input: peripheral blood. The DNA for the CDR3 is TGTGCCAGCTCCTCGACAGGGTCATTTATGAACACTGAAGCTTTCTTT. Residues: CASSSTGSFMNTEAFF.